These 24 T cell receptor beta chains came from one sample sequenced in a study of T cell repertoires in cytomegalovirus infection. TCRdb recomputed calls from the reads with MiXCR, one row per CDR3 protein. The table lists 310,000 or so distinct CDR3 sequences, under 30% of them singletons. Source material: PBMCs. All receptors derive from a human donor in good health (CMV status not recorded). Some clones in this sample may be carry-over from other donors' samples.

Ten or more counts support this clonotype. J is TRBJ1-1 and V is TRBV7-2; no reliable D call. CDR1 is SGHTA, CDR2 FQGNSA, per germline. This CDR3 contains 14 residues. V lost 1 base and J lost 1, with 7 bases in between. This chain's CDR3 is CASSLGQTNTEAFF. CDR3 nucleotide sequence: TGTGCCAGCAGCTTAGGGCAGACGAACACTGAAGCTTTCTTT.

This clonotype was seen a few times. The genes are TRBV19 and TRBJ2-3; either TRBD1 or TRBD2 may fit D (5 bases each). CDR3 length equals 15 residues. Looked up from germline, CDR1 is LNHDA and CDR2 is SQIVND (reference sequence). V lost 5 bases and J lost 7, with 19 bases in between. CDR3 loop: CASSSAGTYSYTQYF. For the CDR3, the DNA is TGTGCCAGTAGTTCGGCCGGGACGTATTCTTATACGCAGTATTTT. The full variable domain, completed using reference TRBV19 and TRBJ2-3, is DGGITQSPKYLFRKEGQNVTLSCEQNLNHDAMYWYRQDPGQGLRLIYYSQIVNDFQKGDIAEGYSVSREKKESFPLTVTSAQKNPTAFYLCASSSAGTYSYTQYFGPGTRLTVL.

This clonotype was recorded many times. CDR3 sequence: CASSLASRGSNQPQHF. The CDR3 region has the DNA TGTGCCAGCAGCTTAGCATCCAGGGGAAGCAATCAGCCCCAGCATTTT. The chain has TRBV7-9 and TRBJ1-5; D is perhaps TRBD1 (6 bases). This CDR3 region has 16 residues. CDR1 and CDR2 (germline): SEHNR, FQNEAQ (reference sequence). Trimming removed 0 bases at V and 1 base at J, with 10 bases between.

This clonotype was counted only a few times. CDR3 coding DNA: TGCAGCGTCGTGGGGGGCGGACTCTCCTCCTACGAGCAGTACTTC. Encoded protein: CSVVGGGLSSYEQYF. The chain recombines TRBV29-1 with TRBJ2-7; D possibly matches TRBD1 or TRBD2 (6 bases each). With 6 bases removed from V and 0 bases from J, the gap between germline ends came to 18 bases. The CDR3 has 15 amino acids. Germline V gives CDR1 SQVTM, CDR2 ANQGSEA.

The chain employs TRBV28 and TRBJ2-7; tentative D call: TRBD1 (5 bases). Trimming removed 5 bases from V and 5 bases from J, with 16 bases in between. The length of the CDR3 is 14 residues. Germline CDR1 and CDR2: MDHEN and SYDVKM. CDR3 loop: CASSRIRDMNEQYF. The CDR3 bases are TGTGCCAGCAGTCGCATCAGGGATATGAACGAGCAGTACTTC. The whole variable domain, filled in from reference TRBV28 and TRBJ2-7, reads DVKVTQSSRYLVKRTGEKVFLECVQDMDHENMFWYRQDPGLGLRLIYFSYDVKMKEKGDIPEGYSVSREKKERFSLILESASTNQTSMYLCASSRIRDMNEQYFGPGTRLTVT.

This clonotype was seen only once. Here the CDR3 DNA reads TGCAGTGCTAGAGCCCTAGCGGGGGGGATCTACAATGAGCAGTTCTTC. Protein product: CSARALAGGIYNEQFF. The chain carries TRBV20-1 and TRBJ2-1, with 12 bases identical to TRBD2. This CDR3 contains 16 residues. Germline assignment: CDR1 DFQATT and CDR2 SNEGSKA (reference sequence). The junction had 4 bases not matched to a gene; V was cut back by 1 base and J by 3 bases.

This clonotype was counted once. The chain couples TRBV27 to TRBJ1-5; D may be TRBD1 (5 bases). The germline gives CDR1 MNHEY, CDR2 SMNVEV (reference sequence). The CDR3 covers 15 residues. With 9 bases removed from V and 2 bases from J, the gap between germline ends came to 17 bases. The CDR3 protein is CASRPGGVGNQPQHF. Here the CDR3 DNA reads TGTGCCAGTCGCCCCGGGGGAGTTGGCAATCAGCCCCAGCATTTT.

With regard to this clonotype: A single base separates this from a much larger clone, so it may be a read error. The chain recombines TRBV5-4 with TRBJ2-3, with TRBD2 matching over 12 bases. The trim removed 4 bases at V and 3 bases at J, leaving 6 bases unmatched. The CDR3 covers 16 residues. Germline V gene lookup returns CDR1 SGHNT and CDR2 YYREEE (reference sequence). CDR3: CASSPRTSGMTDTQYF. CDR3 nucleotides: TGTGCCAGCAGCCCCCGGACTAGCGGGATGACAGATACGCAGTATTTT.

J is TRBJ2-3 and V is TRBV29-1, with 9 bases aligning to TRBD2. The V gene end was trimmed by 3 bases and the J gene end by 4 bases; junction bases not matched to a gene: 8. In germline, CDR1 is SQVTM, CDR2 ANQGSEA. This CDR3 spans 15 amino acids. As DNA, the CDR3 is TGCAGCGTTGAGGGAGGCGGGGGGGCCTCAGATACGCAGTATTTT. It is translated as CSVEGGGGASDTQYF.

V and J are TRBV7-2 and TRBJ2-5, with a possible D match to TRBD2 (5 bases). V was shortened by 1 base and J by 3 bases, with 12 bases between the two germline ends. This CDR3 has 15 amino acids. Germline CDR1 and CDR2: SGHTA and FQGNSA. CDR3 region: CASSLVAGNKETQYF. The CDR3 nucleotides read TGTGCCAGCAGCTTAGTGGCCGGGAACAAAGAGACCCAGTACTTC.

The chain links TRBV7-9 to TRBJ2-7; 13 bases match TRBD2. J was trimmed by 4 bases and V by 5 bases; bases with no gene match: 5. This CDR3 contains 15 residues. Per the germline V gene, CDR1 is SEHNR and CDR2 is FQNEAQ (reference sequence). The CDR3 reads CASSPPGLAGYEQYF. CDR3 nucleotides: TGTGCCAGCAGCCCACCGGGACTAGCGGGATACGAGCAGTACTTC.

At least ten counts were recorded for this clonotype. The genes are TRBV28 and TRBJ2-3; a possible D gene is TRBD1 (6 bases). The germline CDR1 and CDR2 sequences are MDHEN and SYDVKM. Trimming took off 5 bases at V and 1 base at J, with 13 bases between the two ends. This CDR3 has 15 amino acids. The CDR3 reads CASSRQYRGTDTQYF. CDR3 in DNA: TGTGCCAGCAGTCGGCAGTACAGGGGCACAGATACGCAGTATTTT.

The CDR3 sequence: CASALGGSGGQPQHF. As DNA, the CDR3 is TGTGCCAGCGCCCTGGGAGGAAGTGGCGGTCAGCCCCAGCATTTT. The chain is built from TRBV28 and TRBJ1-5; D ambiguous. The CDR3 consists of 15 residues. The germline CDR1 and CDR2 sequences are MDHEN and SYDVKM. With 8 bases removed from V and 6 bases from J, the gap between germline ends came to 20 bases.

This clonotype occurred a few times. V is TRBV7-9 and J is TRBJ2-3; 7 bases agree with TRBD1. Trimming cost V 4 bases and J 2 bases; bases outside gene matches: 15. Germline lookup yields CDR1 SEHNR and CDR2 FQNEAQ (reference sequence). The CDR3 extends over 18 amino acids. CDR3 amino acids: CASSSSSLTGKNTDTQYF. The CDR3 nucleotides are TGTGCCAGCAGCTCATCCAGCTTGACAGGGAAGAACACAGATACGCAGTATTTT.

The rearrangement uses TRBV19 and TRBJ2-7; no clear D. The CDR3 sequence is 12 residues long. Germline values: CDR1 LNHDA, CDR2 SQIVND (reference sequence). Deletions cut 1 base from V and 5 bases from J, with 6 bases between. CDR3 nucleotides: TGTGCCAGTAGTATAGGCCAGAACGAGCAGTACTTC. This gives the protein CASSIGQNEQYF.

The chain couples TRBV20-1 to TRBJ2-5, with D perhaps TRBD2 (5 bases). CDR3 length equals 12 residues. In germline, CDR1 is DFQATT, CDR2 SNEGSKA (reference sequence). Trimming left V 3 bases short and J 5 bases short, with 10 bases between. The CDR3 coding sequence is TGCAGTGCTAGTCGGGGTACTGAGACCCAGTACTTC. Its protein product is CSASRGTETQYF.

This clonotype occurred a few times. V usage is TRBV11-3 and J usage is TRBJ1-6; D gene ambiguous. V was shortened by 5 bases and J by 12 bases, with 14 bases between the two germline ends. Germline-derived CDR1 and CDR2 are SGHNT and YENEEA. This CDR3 contains 13 residues. The CDR3 loop is CASSPTPSGPLHF. As DNA, the CDR3 is TGTGCCAGCAGCCCGACTCCTTCGGGACCCCTCCACTTT.

This clonotype was detected only a few times. The J gene is TRBJ1-5, the V gene TRBV7-2; D ambiguous. The CDR3 spans 13 residues. Germline CDR1 is SGHTA and CDR2 is FQGNSA. Here the CDR3 reads CPSRTSSQQPQHF. The CDR3 coding sequence is TGTCCCTCCCGGACGTCTTCTCAGCAGCCCCAGCATTTT.

The rearrangement uses TRBV4-3 and TRBJ2-7; 7 nucleotides agree with TRBD2. Germline V gene data show CDR1 as LGHNA and CDR2 as YSLEER. The V and J ends lost 3 bases and 2 bases, in that order; junction bases with no gene match: 10. The CDR3 length is 16 residues. The CDR3 spells CASSQAPGGSTYEQYF. As DNA, the CDR3 is TGCGCCAGCAGCCAGGCGCCTGGCGGGAGTACCTACGAGCAGTACTTC.

This clonotype was observed many times. J is TRBJ2-7 and V is TRBV28; D perhaps matches TRBD2 (6 bases). CDR3 length: 12 residues. Germline V gene lookup returns CDR1 MDHEN and CDR2 SYDVKM. V lost 2 bases and J lost 7, with 9 bases in between. The CDR3 nucleotides read TGTGCCAGCAGTTTAGCGGGGCAAGAGCAGTACTTC. It is translated as CASSLAGQEQYF.

In DNA, the CDR3 is TGTGCCAGCAGCTCTTCCGTGGACGCCTGGGGGGAGACCCAGTACTTC. It yields the protein CASSSSVDAWGETQYF. The chain couples TRBV5-6 to TRBJ2-5, with D perhaps assigned TRBD1 or TRBD2 (5 bases each). V dropped 3 bases and J dropped 5 bases, with 20 bases sitting between them. Germline CDR1 is SGHDT and CDR2 is YYEEEE. The CDR3 is 16 amino acids.

The CDR3 loop reads CASETVNQPQHF. The CDR3 region has the DNA TGTGCCAGCGAGACAGTCAATCAGCCCCAGCATTTT. The chain has TRBV28 and TRBJ1-5; perhaps TRBD1 as D (5 bases). The CDR3 contains 12 residues. The V and J ends lost 8 bases and 3 bases respectively, with 8 bases between them. CDR1 is MDHEN, CDR2 SYDVKM, per germline.

This clonotype was found many times. This chain links TRBV7-2 with TRBJ1-1; 9 bases are shared with TRBD1. The V gene end was trimmed by 5 bases and the J gene end by 5 bases; junction bases not matched to a gene: 6. The CDR3 has 14 residues. Germline assignment: CDR1 SGHTA and CDR2 FQGNSA. CDR3 bases: TGTGCCAGCAGCACGACAGGGGGGGAAACTGAAGCTTTCTTT. It encodes CASSTTGGETEAFF.

The CDR3 here is CASSIGHRGSYNSPLHF. DNA of the CDR3: TGTGCCAGTAGTATTGGGCACCGCGGCTCCTATAATTCACCCCTCCACTTT. The chain combines TRBV19 with TRBJ1-6, with D hard to call. Trimming left V 3 bases short and J 0 bases short, with 12 bases between. CDR1 and CDR2 from the germline V gene are LNHDA and SQIVND (reference sequence). The CDR3 loop spans 17 amino acids.